Presented here are 8 T cell receptor beta chains from one specimen sequenced in a study of immune evolution from preneoplasia to lung adenocarcinoma. Produced via immunoSEQ multiplex PCR; TCRdb's table is partial and in-frame only. The sample has 4,300 or so clones; 76% are singletons. Sequencing was done on a sample of FFPE adjacent normal lung tissue. The receptors here all came from a person aged 55 to 79 with lung adenocarcinoma.

The rearrangement joins TRBV28 to TRBJ1-3; weak D call: TRBD1 (5 bases). Trimming removed 6 bases at V and 2 bases at J, with 8 bases between. The V gene's germline CDR1 is MDHEN and CDR2 SYDVKM. CDR3 length: 13 amino acids. The CDR3 protein is CASRRGAGNTIYF. The CDR3 DNA follows: TGTGCCAGCAGGCGGGGGGCTGGAAACACCATATATTTT.

This clone was recorded a few times. The chain is built from TRBV5-4 and TRBJ2-4; weak D call: TRBD1 (6 bases). The CDR3 length is 15 residues. V was cut by 4 bases and J by 1 base, with 12 bases left in between. The germline V gene has CDR1 SGHNT and CDR2 YYREEE (reference sequence). CDR3 sequence reads: CASSPQGQAKNIQYF. The DNA for the CDR3 is TGTGCCAGCAGCCCCCAAGGACAGGCCAAAAACATTCAGTACTTC.

J is TRBJ1-3 and V is TRBV25-1; tentative D call: TRBD1 (5 bases). The CDR3 length is 15 residues. V was cut by 1 base and J by 1 base, with 8 bases left in between. Per the germline V gene, CDR1 is MGHDK and CDR2 is SYGVNS. CDR3: CASSELGQSGNTIYF. DNA for the CDR3: TGTGCCAGCAGTGAATTGGGGCAGTCTGGAAACACCATATATTTT.

This clone was found a few times. V and J are TRBV28 and TRBJ1-2, with D hard to call. V was trimmed by 8 bases and J by 4 bases, leaving 11 bases between them. The CDR3 is made up of 12 amino acids. Germline assignment: CDR1 MDHEN and CDR2 SYDVKM. In DNA, the CDR3 is TGTGCCAGCCAGATCGGAAGCTATGGCTACACCTTC. It codes for CASQIGSYGYTF.

The J gene is TRBJ2-5, the V gene TRBV4-2; 8 bases are a match to TRBD1. Germline CDR1 LGHNA, CDR2 YNFKEQ. V shed 3 bases, J shed 2 bases, and the junction held 8 bases outside the gene matches. The CDR3 covers 16 residues. CDR3 sequence (DNA): TGTGCCAGCAGCCAGGTCGGAAGGACAGGGCAAGAGACCCAGTACTTC. It encodes CASSQVGRTGQETQYF.

The J gene is TRBJ2-7, the V gene TRBV11-2; unclear D gene. This CDR3 region has 13 residues. Deletions cut 5 bases from V and 2 bases from J, with 10 bases between. In germline, CDR1 is SGHAT, CDR2 FQNNGV. The CDR3 coding sequence is TGTGCCAGCAGCCTCCCAGAACCCTACGAGCAGTACTTC. As protein: CASSLPEPYEQYF.

The chain recombines TRBV2 with TRBJ2-3; weak D call: TRBD2 (5 bases). Germline-derived CDR1 and CDR2 are SNHLY and FYNNEI. V shed 7 bases and J shed 2 bases, with 13 bases lying between them. CDR3 length equals 14 residues. In DNA, the CDR3 is TGTGCCAGCAAGCAGCGGATTAACACAGATACGCAGTATTTT. It yields the protein CASKQRINTDTQYF.

CDR3 amino acids: CASSPTSGGGDTQYF. CDR3 sequence (DNA): TGTGCCAGCAGCCCGACTAGCGGGGGGGGTGATACGCAGTATTTT. The genes are TRBV6-4 and TRBJ2-3; 14 nucleotides agree with TRBD2. This CDR3 has 15 amino acids. Germline V gives CDR1 MRHNA, CDR2 SNTAGT. The trim removed 6 bases at V and 6 bases at J, leaving 5 bases unmatched.